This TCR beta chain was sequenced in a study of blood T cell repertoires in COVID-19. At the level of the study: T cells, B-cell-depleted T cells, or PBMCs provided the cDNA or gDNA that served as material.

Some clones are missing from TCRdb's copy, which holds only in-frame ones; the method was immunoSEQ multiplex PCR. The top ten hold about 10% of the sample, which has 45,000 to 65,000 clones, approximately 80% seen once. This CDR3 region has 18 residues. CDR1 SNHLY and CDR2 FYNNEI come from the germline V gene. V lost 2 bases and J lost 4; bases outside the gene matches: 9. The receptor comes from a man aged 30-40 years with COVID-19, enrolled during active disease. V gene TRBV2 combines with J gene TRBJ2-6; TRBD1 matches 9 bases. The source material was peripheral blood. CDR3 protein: CASSERVQGASGANVLTF. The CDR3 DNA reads TGTGCCAGCAGTGAAAGGGTACAGGGGGCTTCCGGGGCCAACGTCCTGACTTTC.